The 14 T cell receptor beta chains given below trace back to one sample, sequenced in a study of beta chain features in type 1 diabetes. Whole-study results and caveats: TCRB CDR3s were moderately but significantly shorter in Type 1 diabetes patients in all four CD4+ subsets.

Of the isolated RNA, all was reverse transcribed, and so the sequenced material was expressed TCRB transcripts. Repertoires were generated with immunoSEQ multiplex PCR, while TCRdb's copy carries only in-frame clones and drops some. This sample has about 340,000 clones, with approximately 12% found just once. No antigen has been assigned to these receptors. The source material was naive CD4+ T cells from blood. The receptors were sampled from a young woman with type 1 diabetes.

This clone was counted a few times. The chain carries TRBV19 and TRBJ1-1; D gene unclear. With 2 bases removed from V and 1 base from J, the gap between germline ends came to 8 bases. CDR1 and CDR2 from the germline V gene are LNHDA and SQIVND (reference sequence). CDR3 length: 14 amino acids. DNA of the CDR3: TGTGCCAGTAGTATATCCCGACAGAACACTGAAGCTTTCTTT. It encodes CASSISRQNTEAFF. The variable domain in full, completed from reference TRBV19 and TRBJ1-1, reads DGGITQSPKYLFRKEGQNVTLSCEQNLNHDAMYWYRQDPGQGLRLIYYSQIVNDFQKGDIAEGYSVSREKKESFPLTVTSAQKNPTAFYLCASSISRQNTEAFFGQGTRLTVV.

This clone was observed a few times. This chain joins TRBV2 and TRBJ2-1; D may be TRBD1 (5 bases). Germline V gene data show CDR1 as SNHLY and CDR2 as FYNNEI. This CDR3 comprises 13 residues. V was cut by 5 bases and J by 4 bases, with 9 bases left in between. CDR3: CASSTAGYNEQFF. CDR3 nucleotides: TGTGCCAGCAGTACGGCAGGGTACAATGAGCAGTTCTTC.

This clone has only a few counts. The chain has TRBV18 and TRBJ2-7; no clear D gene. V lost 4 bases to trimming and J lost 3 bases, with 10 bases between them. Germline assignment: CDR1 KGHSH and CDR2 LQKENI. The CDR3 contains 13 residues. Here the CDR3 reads CASSLSEDYEQYV. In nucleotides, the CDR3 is TGTGCCAGCTCACTATCGGAAGACTACGAGCAGTACGTC.

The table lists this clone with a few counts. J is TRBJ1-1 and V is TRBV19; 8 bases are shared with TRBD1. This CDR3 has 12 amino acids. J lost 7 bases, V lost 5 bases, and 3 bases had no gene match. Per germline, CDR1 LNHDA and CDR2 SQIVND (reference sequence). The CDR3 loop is CASSGTGYEAFF. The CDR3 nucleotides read TGTGCCAGTAGTGGGACAGGATATGAAGCTTTCTTT.

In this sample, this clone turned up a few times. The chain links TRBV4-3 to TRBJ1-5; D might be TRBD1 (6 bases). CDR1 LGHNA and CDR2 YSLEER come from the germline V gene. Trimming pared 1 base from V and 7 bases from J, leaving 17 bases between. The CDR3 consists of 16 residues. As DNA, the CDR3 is TGCGCCAGCAGCCAAGCTTTTTCAGGGGAAGGCCAGCCCCAGCATTTT. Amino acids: CASSQAFSGEGQPQHF.

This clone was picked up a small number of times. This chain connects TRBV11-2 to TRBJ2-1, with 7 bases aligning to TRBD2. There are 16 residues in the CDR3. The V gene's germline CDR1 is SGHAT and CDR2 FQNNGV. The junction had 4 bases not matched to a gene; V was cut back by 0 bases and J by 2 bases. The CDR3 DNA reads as TGTGCCAGCAGCTTAGATCTGAGCGGGGCCTACAATGAGCAGTTCTTC. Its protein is CASSLDLSGAYNEQFF.

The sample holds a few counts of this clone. The CDR3 DNA is TGTGCCTGGGGGAACCGACAGGCGAGGGCCGGGGAGCTGTTTTTT. Protein: CAWGNRQARAGELFF. The rearrangement links TRBV30 to TRBJ2-2; D is perhaps TRBD1 (6 bases). The CDR3 consists of 15 residues. Trimming stripped 5 bases from V and 6 bases from J, with 19 bases between. CDR1 GTSNPN and CDR2 SVGIG come from the germline V gene (reference sequence).

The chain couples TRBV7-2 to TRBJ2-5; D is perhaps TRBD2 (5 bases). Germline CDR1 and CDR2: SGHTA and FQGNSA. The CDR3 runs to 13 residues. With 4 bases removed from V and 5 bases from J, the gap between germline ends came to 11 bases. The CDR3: CASSYGLGETQYF. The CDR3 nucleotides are TGTGCCAGCAGCTACGGACTGGGGGAGACCCAGTACTTC.

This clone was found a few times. The DNA for the CDR3 is TGTGCCAGCAGCCAAGATGGCAGGTCTCCTTGGAATGGCTACACCTTC. This gives the protein CASSQDGRSPWNGYTF. V is TRBV14 and J is TRBJ1-2; D is ambiguous. From germline, CDR1 is SGHDN and CDR2 FVKESK. Between the trimmed V and J ends, which lost 0 bases and 6 bases, there was a span of 17 bases. The length of the CDR3 is 16 residues.

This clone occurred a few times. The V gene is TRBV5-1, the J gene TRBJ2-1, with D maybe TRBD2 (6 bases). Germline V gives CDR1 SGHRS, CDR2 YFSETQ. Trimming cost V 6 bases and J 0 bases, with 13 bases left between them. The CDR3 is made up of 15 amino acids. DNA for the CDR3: TGCGCCAGCACCAACGGGGGTACCTCCTACAATGAGCAGTTCTTC. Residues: CASTNGGTSYNEQFF.

The CDR3 here is CASGQMNTEAFF. CDR3 sequence (DNA): TGTGCCAGCGGGCAGATGAACACTGAAGCTTTCTTT. The J gene is TRBJ1-1, the V gene TRBV7-9; D unclear. The germline CDR1 and CDR2 sequences are SEHNR and FQNEAQ (reference sequence). The CDR3 runs 12 residues. The V gene lost 8 bases and the J gene lost 0 bases, with 7 bases spanning the gap.

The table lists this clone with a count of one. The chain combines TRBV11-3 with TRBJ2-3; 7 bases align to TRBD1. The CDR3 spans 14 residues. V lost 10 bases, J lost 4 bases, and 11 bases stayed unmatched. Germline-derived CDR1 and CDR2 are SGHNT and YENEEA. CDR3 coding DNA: TGTGCCACGTCTGAGCAGGGGGACGCAGATACGCAGTATTTT. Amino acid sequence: CATSEQGDADTQYF.

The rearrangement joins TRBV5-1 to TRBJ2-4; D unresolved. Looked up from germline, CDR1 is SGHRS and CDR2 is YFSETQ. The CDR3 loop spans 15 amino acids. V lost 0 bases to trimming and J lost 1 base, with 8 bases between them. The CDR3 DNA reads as TGCGCCAGCAGCTTGGGGCAGGATGCCAAAAACATTCAGTACTTC. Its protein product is CASSLGQDAKNIQYF.

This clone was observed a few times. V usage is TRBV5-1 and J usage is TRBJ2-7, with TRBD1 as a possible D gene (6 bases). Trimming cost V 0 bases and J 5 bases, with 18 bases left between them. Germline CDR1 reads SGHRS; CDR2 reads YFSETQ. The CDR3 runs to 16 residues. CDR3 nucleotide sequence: TGCGCCAGCAGCTTGGAAGCAGGGGCGAACTGGGACGAGCAGTACTTC. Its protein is CASSLEAGANWDEQYF.